This T cell receptor beta chain appears in the sequencing data of a study of blood T cell repertoires in COVID-19. TCRdb's table, derived via immunoSEQ multiplex PCR, lists solely in-frame clones and lacks some. The data contain around 13,000 clones, 75% to 85% of them singletons. J was trimmed by 1 base and V by 5 bases; bases with no gene match: 6. CDR1 is SGHAT, CDR2 FQNNGV, per germline. The CDR3 sequence is 16 residues long. The J gene is TRBJ2-2, the V gene TRBV11-2, with 8 nucleotides matching TRBD1. Sequenced input: peripheral blood. The sequence came from a man aged 35 to 55 with active or convalescent COVID-19. The CDR3 bases are TGTGCCAGCAGCCCGAGGACAGGGTTGAACACCGGGGAGCTGTTTTTT. This codes for CASSPRTGLNTGELFF.